The 13 T cell receptor beta chains below come from one sample, sequenced in a study of blood T cell repertoires in COVID-19. Produced via immunoSEQ multiplex PCR; TCRdb's table is partial and in-frame only. Among roughly 200,000 clones listed, roughly 84% were seen once. The sample comprised PBMCs or T cells enriched from blood (not recorded which). The receptors here all came from a woman in her twenties or thirties who had been exposed to COVID-19.

The chain couples TRBV7-2 to TRBJ1-2, with 7 bases aligning to TRBD1. From germline, CDR1 is SGHTA and CDR2 FQGNSA. CDR3 length equals 14 residues. V was pared by 3 bases and J by 4 bases, with 5 bases of the junction left unmatched. CDR3 sequence: CASSLQTGIYGYTF. In DNA, the CDR3 is TGTGCCAGCAGCTTGCAGACAGGGATCTATGGCTACACCTTC.

The chain links TRBV9 to TRBJ1-1, with D maybe TRBD1 (5 bases). The CDR3 totals 14 residues. Per the germline V gene, CDR1 is SGDLS and CDR2 is YYNGEE. V shed 0 bases and J shed 1 base, with 7 bases lying between them. CDR3 in DNA: TGTGCCAGCAGCGTAGTAGGGGAGAACACTGAAGCTTTCTTT. Protein product: CASSVVGENTEAFF. The full variable domain, with the rest looked up from reference TRBV9 and TRBJ1-1, is DSGVTQTPKHLITATGQRVTLRCSPRSGDLSVYWYQQSLDQGLQFLIQYYNGEERAKGNILERFSAQQFPDLHSELNLSSLELGDSALYFCASSVVGENTEAFFGQGTRLTVV.

The rearrangement joins TRBV7-6 to TRBJ2-7; D is perhaps TRBD1 (6 bases). The V gene's germline CDR1 is SGHVS and CDR2 FNYEAQ. The length of the CDR3 is 15 residues. V lost 3 bases, J lost 2 bases, and 14 bases lay in between. The CDR3 region has the DNA TGTGCCAGCAGCTTGTCGGAACAGGGAGCCTACGAGCAGTACTTC. As protein: CASSLSEQGAYEQYF. The variable domain in full, completed from reference TRBV7-6 and TRBJ2-7, reads GAGVSQSPRYKVTKRGQDVALRCDPISGHVSLYWYRQALGQGPEFLTYFNYEAQQDKSGLPNDRFSAERPEGSISTLTIQRTEQRDSAMYRCASSLSEQGAYEQYFGPGTRLTVT.

This chain uses TRBV14 with TRBJ1-2; D is uncertain. The CDR3 sequence is 13 residues long. V shed 3 bases and J shed 8 bases, with 13 bases lying between them. Germline V lookup: CDR1 SGHDN, CDR2 FVKESK. In DNA, the CDR3 is TGTGCCAGCAGCCAGGGGAGACGTACGGGCTACACCTTC. Its protein product is CASSQGRRTGYTF.

The chain couples TRBV5-4 to TRBJ2-5; no clear D. CDR1 is SGHNT, CDR2 YYREEE, per germline (reference sequence). The CDR3 is made up of 15 amino acids. The V end lost 3 bases, the J end lost 1 base, and 13 bases lay between the germline ends. CDR3 sequence: CASSSKGAGQETQYF. The CDR3, as DNA: TGTGCCAGCAGCTCTAAAGGCGCAGGCCAAGAGACCCAGTACTTC.

CDR3 in DNA: TGTGCCAGTAGTAGGGACAGGGACGATCAGCCCCAGCATTTT. Translation gives CASSRDRDDQPQHF. J is TRBJ1-5 and V is TRBV19; 9 bases are shared with TRBD1. This CDR3 has 14 residues. Germline V gene data show CDR1 as LNHDA and CDR2 as SQIVND (reference sequence). V dropped 4 bases and J dropped 5; count of bases not matched to a gene: 3.

Only one count was recorded for this clone. The chain is built from TRBV7-2 and TRBJ1-1; 7 positions agree with TRBD1. The CDR3 sequence is 16 residues long. CDR1 is SGHTA, CDR2 FQGNSA, per germline. The junction had 8 bases not matched to a gene; V was cut back by 0 bases and J by 4 bases. CDR3 sequence reads: CASSLASTGVGTEAFF. The CDR3 DNA sequence: TGTGCCAGCAGCTTAGCCTCAACAGGGGTGGGCACTGAAGCTTTCTTT.

This chain joins TRBV27 and TRBJ2-3; tentatively, D is TRBD1 (6 bases). The germline V gene has CDR1 MNHEY and CDR2 SMNVEV (reference sequence). V was trimmed by 2 bases and J by 4 bases, leaving 10 bases between them. The CDR3 is 14 residues long. The CDR3 nucleotides are TGTGCCAGCAGTTTAGCAGGGGTCCCAGATACGCAGTATTTT. It translates to CASSLAGVPDTQYF.

The chain links TRBV6-5 to TRBJ2-2; possibly TRBD1 for D (5 bases). The germline V gene has CDR1 MNHEY and CDR2 SVGAGI. Between the trimmed V and J ends, which lost 11 bases and 4 bases, there was a span of 14 bases. The CDR3 is made up of 13 amino acids. The chain's CDR3 is CAGARVGTGELFF. The CDR3 nucleotides are TGTGCCGGTGCCAGGGTCGGCACCGGGGAGCTGTTTTTT.

The chain couples TRBV11-2 to TRBJ2-3; 9 bases line up with TRBD1. The V segment lost 5 bases and the J segment 4 bases; nucleotides outside the gene matches: 7. The CDR3 consists of 15 residues. From germline, CDR1 is SGHAT and CDR2 FQNNGV. The CDR3 DNA sequence: TGTGCCAGCAGCCCGGGACAGGGATCGTCAGATACGCAGTATTTT. Residues: CASSPGQGSSDTQYF.

The CDR3 bases are TGCGCCAGCAGCTTGGACGGGGGGCCGGCAGATACGCAGTATTTT. Translating gives CASSLDGGPADTQYF. The chain has TRBV5-1 and TRBJ2-3; TRBD2 is a possible D gene (7 bases). The germline gives CDR1 SGHRS, CDR2 YFSETQ. The V end was cut by 0 bases, the J end by 4 bases, with 12 bases between. The CDR3 has 15 residues.

The CDR3 coding sequence is TGTGCCAGCAGCTTGGCGGGACAGTTAATGAACACTGAAGCTTTCTTT. Encoded protein: CASSLAGQLMNTEAFF. The rearrangement joins TRBV5-5 to TRBJ1-1, with 7 bases that match TRBD1. This CDR3 is built from 16 residues. V lost 0 bases to trimming and J lost 0 bases; unmatched junction nucleotides: 5. Germline values: CDR1 SGHKS, CDR2 YYEKEE (reference sequence).

This clone came up a few times. The rearrangement links TRBV7-2 to TRBJ2-1, with 8 bases fitting TRBD1. Trimming cost V 6 bases and J 2 bases; bases outside gene matches: 12. The CDR3 is 17 amino acids. CDR1 and CDR2 (germline): SGHTA, FQGNSA. The CDR3 region is CASSRTPDRAPYNEQFF. The DNA for the CDR3 is TGTGCCAGCAGTCGGACCCCGGACAGGGCCCCCTACAATGAGCAGTTCTTC. Full variable domain (remainder filled in from reference TRBV7-2 and TRBJ2-1): GAGVSQSPSNKVTEKGKDVELRCDPISGHTALYWYRQSLGQGLEFLIYFQGNSAPDKSGLPSDRFSAERTGGSVSTLTIQRTQQEDSAVYLCASSRTPDRAPYNEQFFGPGTRLTVL.